The next 30 T cell receptor beta chains were all read from a single sample in a study of blood T cell repertoires in COVID-19. Libraries were prepared by immunoSEQ multiplex PCR; TCRdb keeps only in-frame clonotypes and omits some of them. The sample yields roughly 500,000 clones, 89% seen once. Sample: peripheral blood. The receptors were sampled from a man between 18 and 29 years old with COVID-19, enrolled during active disease.

The CDR3 DNA reads TGTGCCAGCAGTGGGGGGTTCGCTGAAGCTTTCTTT. It specifies CASSGGFAEAFF. The genes are TRBV12-3 or TRBV12-4 and TRBJ1-1; maybe TRBD1 (5 bases). The V end was cut by 5 bases, the J end by 6 bases, with 10 bases between. The CDR3 consists of 12 residues.

This clone was counted a few times. The CDR3 is CASSEVRRDSQHF. The CDR3 DNA sequence: TGTGCCAGCAGTGAGGTCAGGAGGGACAGTCAGCATTTT. V and J are TRBV6-1 and TRBJ1-5; TRBD1 agrees at 7 bases. Germline CDR1 reads MNHNS; CDR2 reads SASEGT. V lost 3 bases, J lost 13 bases, and 9 bases stayed unmatched. The CDR3 loop spans 13 amino acids.

This chain uses TRBV28 with TRBJ2-5; 8 nucleotides line up with TRBD1. Germline V gene data show CDR1 as MDHEN and CDR2 as SYDVKM. J lost 0 bases, V lost 1 base, and 7 bases had no gene match. The CDR3 has 17 amino acids. CDR3 nucleotide sequence: TGTGCCAGCAGTTTATTCTACCGGGACAGGTACCAAGAGACCCAGTACTTC. Encoded protein: CASSLFYRDRYQETQYF. Drawing the rest from reference TRBV28 and TRBJ2-5, the complete variable domain is DVKVTQSSRYLVKRTGEKVFLECVQDMDHENMFWYRQDPGLGLRLIYFSYDVKMKEKGDIPEGYSVSREKKERFSLILESASTNQTSMYLCASSLFYRDRYQETQYFGPGTRLLVL.

The chain employs TRBV25-1 and TRBJ2-3; 9 bases agree with TRBD1. In germline, CDR1 is MGHDK, CDR2 SYGVNS. Losses at the gene ends were 6 bases for V and 4 bases for J; bases not matched to a gene: 8. The CDR3 length is 15 residues. The CDR3 is CASRDPGQGADTQYF. For the CDR3, the DNA is TGTGCCAGCAGGGACCCGGGACAGGGAGCAGATACGCAGTATTTT.

The V call is TRBV7-9, the J call TRBJ1-6; D not certain. This CDR3 contains 15 residues. Germline CDR1 and CDR2: SEHNR and FQNEAQ (reference sequence). The germline V and J ends were trimmed by 1 base and 2 bases, with 6 bases remaining between them. CDR3 residues: CASSLDGTYNSPLHF. CDR3 DNA sequence: TGTGCCAGCAGCTTAGACGGGACCTATAATTCACCCCTCCACTTT.

The chain combines TRBV19 with TRBJ1-5; 8 positions agree with TRBD1. The CDR3 loop spans 14 amino acids. The V and J ends lost 7 bases and 6 bases, in that order; junction bases with no gene match: 8. CDR1 LNHDA and CDR2 SQIVND come from the germline V gene (reference sequence). CDR3 amino acids: CASTPTGAGQPQHF. CDR3 nucleotides: TGTGCCAGTACCCCGACAGGGGCCGGTCAGCCCCAGCATTTT. The complete variable domain, with remaining parts taken from reference TRBV19 and TRBJ1-5, reads DGGITQSPKYLFRKEGQNVTLSCEQNLNHDAMYWYRQDPGQGLRLIYYSQIVNDFQKGDIAEGYSVSREKKESFPLTVTSAQKNPTAFYLCASTPTGAGQPQHFGDGTRLSIL.

This rearrangement joins TRBV10-1 to TRBJ2-3; D unclear. Trimming took off 0 bases at V and 6 bases at J, with 13 bases between the two ends. Germline V CDR1 and CDR2: WNHNN, SYGVQD (reference sequence). CDR3 length: 15 residues. The CDR3: CASSESKLRRDTQYF. In DNA form, the CDR3 reads TGCGCCAGCAGTGAGTCGAAGTTACGTCGGGATACGCAGTATTTT.

V usage is TRBV10-2 and J usage is TRBJ2-1, with D maybe TRBD2 (5 bases). The CDR3 sequence is 13 residues long. V gave up 2 bases and J gave up 4 bases, with 6 bases separating them. Germline CDR1 and CDR2: WSHSY and SAAADI. DNA of the CDR3: TGCGCCAGCAGTGAGACTAGATACAATGAGCAGTTCTTC. Encoded protein: CASSETRYNEQFF.

The rearrangement uses TRBV6-4 and TRBJ2-3, with a tentative D call TRBD2 (5 bases). The V gene's germline CDR1 is MRHNA and CDR2 SNTAGT. Trimming left V 4 bases short and J 6 bases short, with 11 bases between. This CDR3 is built from 13 residues. The CDR3 nucleotides read TGTGCCAGCAGTGTAACTAGTTGGGATACGCAGTATTTT. Residues: CASSVTSWDTQYF.

The rearrangement links TRBV24-1 to TRBJ2-7, with 8 bases fitting TRBD1. The CDR3 sequence is 14 residues long. V lost 3 bases and J lost 3; bases outside the gene matches: 3. CDR1 is KGHDR, CDR2 SFDVKD, per germline. The CDR3 is CATSDAGTGYEQYF. CDR3 DNA sequence: TGTGCCACCAGTGATGCCGGGACAGGCTACGAGCAGTACTTC.

This chain uses TRBV7-3 with TRBJ2-2; D unresolved. Germline assignment: CDR1 SGHTA and CDR2 FQGTGA. The V gene lost 2 bases and the J gene lost 3 bases, with 10 bases spanning the gap. The CDR3 length is 15 residues. In nucleotides, the CDR3 is TGTGCCAGCAGCTTAGGTCCTACGGACACCGGGGAGCTGTTTTTT. Residues: CASSLGPTDTGELFF. The variable domain in full, with the rest retrieved from reference TRBV7-3 and TRBJ2-2, is GAGVSQTPSNKVTEKGKYVELRCDPISGHTALYWYRQSLGQGPEFLIYFQGTGAADDSGLPNDRFFAVRPEGSVSTLKIQRTERGDSAVYLCASSLGPTDTGELFFGEGSRLTVL.

This clone was seen once. The V gene is TRBV24-1, the J gene TRBJ2-1, with 13 bases aligning to TRBD2. Germline V gene data show CDR1 as KGHDR and CDR2 as SFDVKD. V was pared by 3 bases and J by 9 bases, with 10 bases of the junction left unmatched. This CDR3 is built from 17 residues. The CDR3 DNA reads as TGTGCCACCAGTGATCCTACTAGCGGGAGGGCCGCCAGTGAGCAGTTCTTC. Amino acids: CATSDPTSGRAASEQFF.

The rearrangement uses TRBV5-4 and TRBJ1-2; 7 nucleotides match TRBD1. V lost 5 bases and J lost 8; bases outside the gene matches: 3. This CDR3 has 11 residues. Germline V gene lookup returns CDR1 SGHNT and CDR2 YYREEE (reference sequence). For the CDR3, the DNA is TGTGCCAGCAGGGGACAGATGGGCTACACCTTC. It is translated as CASRGQMGYTF.

Note on this clone: This sample also contains other DNA sequences that code for the same CDR3. The chain has TRBV6-5 and TRBJ2-7; D ambiguous. Germline V gene lookup returns CDR1 MNHEY and CDR2 SVGAGI. Trimming removed 0 bases from V and 6 bases from J, with 6 bases in between. There are 12 residues in the CDR3. The CDR3: CASSYSTGEQYF. CDR3 in DNA: TGTGCCAGCAGTTACTCGACTGGCGAGCAGTACTTC.

Remarks on this clone: Distinct nucleotide sequences in the sample also encode this CDR3. CDR3 in DNA: TGTGCCACCAGCCGGGATTCCTACGAGCAGTACTTC. This gives the protein CATSRDSYEQYF. The V and J genes are TRBV15 and TRBJ2-7, with TRBD2 as a possible D gene (5 bases). Trimming took 5 bases from V and 1 from J, leaving 6 bases between them. The germline gives CDR1 LNHNV, CDR2 YYDKDF (reference sequence). CDR3 size: 12 residues.

The J gene is TRBJ1-2, the V gene TRBV21-1; the table names TRBD1, a call not compared with the DNA. TRBV21-1 represents a pseudogene. The CDR3 spans 13 residues. In DNA, the CDR3 is TGTGCCAGCAGCGAAAAAGACAAATACGGCTACACCTTC. Encoded protein: CASSEKDKYGYTF.

The V call is TRBV19, the J call TRBJ1-2; D is undetermined. Germline-derived CDR1 and CDR2 are LNHDA and SQIVND (reference sequence). CDR3 length equals 15 residues. Trimming removed 6 bases from V and 1 base from J, with 15 bases in between. CDR3 sequence (DNA): TGTGCCAGTAGAGAAACCCCGGGAGTTAACTATGGCTACACCTTC. This sequence encodes CASRETPGVNYGYTF.

The chain couples TRBV3-1 (or the pseudogene TRBV3-2) to TRBJ2-1; D not resolved. This CDR3 is 13 amino acids long. Trimming pared 4 bases from V and 5 bases from J, leaving 9 bases between. Germline lookup yields CDR1 LGHDT and CDR2 YNNKEL (reference sequence). CDR3 sequence (DNA): TGTGCCAGCAGCCTCTTCCCAGACAATGAGCAGTTCTTC. Protein: CASSLFPDNEQFF.

The chain uses TRBV24-1 and TRBJ2-1; 10 bases fit TRBD2. The trim removed 7 bases at V and 9 bases at J, leaving 5 bases unmatched. The CDR3 has 13 amino acids. The germline V gene encodes CDR1 KGHDR and CDR2 SFDVKD. CDR3 coding DNA: TGTGCCACCAGGCCTAGCGGGAGAAGTGAGCAGTTCTTC. Encoded protein: CATRPSGRSEQFF.

V usage is TRBV11-2 and J usage is TRBJ2-1; 8 bases match TRBD2. V dropped 5 bases and J dropped 9; count of bases not matched to a gene: 12. This CDR3 spans 15 amino acids. Looked up from germline, CDR1 is SGHAT and CDR2 is FQNNGV. The CDR3 is CASSLSGTLTIEQFF. In DNA, the CDR3 is TGTGCCAGCAGCCTTAGCGGGACCCTAACAATTGAGCAGTTCTTC.

The table lists this clone with a count of one. The rearrangement joins TRBV5-6 to TRBJ2-5; TRBD1 might be the D (5 bases). The CDR3 is made up of 15 amino acids. V lost 4 bases and J lost 1, with 14 bases in between. Germline V gene data show CDR1 as SGHDT and CDR2 as YYEEEE. Here the CDR3 reads CASSNWKTAQETQYF. The CDR3 DNA reads TGTGCCAGCAGCAATTGGAAGACAGCCCAAGAGACCCAGTACTTC.

The chain combines TRBV18 with TRBJ2-1; 13 bases line up with TRBD2. V was clipped by 3 bases and J by 9 bases; unmatched bases: 5. The germline V gene encodes CDR1 KGHSH and CDR2 LQKENI. The CDR3 has 15 residues. The CDR3 nucleotides read TGTGCCAGCTCACCGACTAGCGGGGGGATTAGTGAGCAGTTCTTC. This codes for CASSPTSGGISEQFF.

This chain joins TRBV6-5 and TRBJ2-2; 8 bases agree with TRBD1. This CDR3 contains 15 residues. V shed 5 bases and J 5 bases; nucleotides not matched to a gene: 7. Germline CDR1 MNHEY, CDR2 SVGAGI. Written as DNA, the CDR3 is TGTGCCAGCAGTATCCAGGGGGCGGGAACCGGGGAGCTGTTTTTT. Translation gives CASSIQGAGTGELFF.

The chain links TRBV29-1 to TRBJ1-2; D may be TRBD1 (5 bases). The germline V gene has CDR1 SQVTM and CDR2 ANQGSEA. V lost 3 bases and J lost 8, with 16 bases in between. CDR3 size: 13 residues. The DNA for the CDR3 is TGCAGCGTTGACACGTACGGGGGAAGAGGCTACACCTTC. Translated: CSVDTYGGRGYTF.

This chain joins TRBV27 and TRBJ1-2, with TRBD1 as a possible D gene (5 bases). This CDR3 comprises 14 residues. V was clipped by 4 bases and J by 8 bases, with 17 bases between them. The germline V gene encodes CDR1 MNHEY and CDR2 SMNVEV (reference sequence). The CDR3 sequence is CASSSPLGGEGYTF. The CDR3 DNA follows: TGTGCCAGCAGTTCCCCCCTTGGGGGGGAGGGCTACACCTTC.

The rearrangement joins TRBV5-1 to TRBJ1-2; TRBD1 agrees at 7 bases. Losses at the gene ends were 1 base for V and 2 bases for J; bases not matched to a gene: 11. The CDR3 consists of 17 residues. Germline-derived CDR1 and CDR2 are SGHRS and YFSETQ. For the CDR3, the DNA is TGCGCCAGCAGCTTGTTATCTAGTCAGGGACAGAACTATGGCTACACCTTC. This codes for CASSLLSSQGQNYGYTF.

The chain combines TRBV5-1 with TRBJ1-3; TRBD1 aligns across 12 bases. The CDR3 covers 16 residues. Germline trimming cut 2 bases from V and 8 bases from J; bases unmatched to any gene: 8. The germline CDR1 and CDR2 sequences are SGHRS and YFSETQ. The CDR3 region is CASSFGLGQGADTIYF. The CDR3 DNA is TGCGCCAGCAGCTTCGGTTTGGGACAGGGGGCTGACACCATATATTTT.

The chain carries TRBV5-1 and TRBJ1-3; no reliable D call. The CDR3 extends over 14 amino acids. V was clipped by 3 bases and J by 4 bases, with 11 bases between them. The germline gives CDR1 SGHRS, CDR2 YFSETQ. CDR3 amino acids: CASSSAARGNTIYF. Written as DNA, the CDR3 is TGCGCCAGCAGCTCAGCGGCCCGAGGAAACACCATATATTTT.

The rearrangement uses TRBV5-1 and TRBJ2-3; D is perhaps TRBD1 (5 bases). The CDR3 is 14 amino acids. CDR1 and CDR2 (germline): SGHRS, YFSETQ. V lost 3 bases to trimming and J lost 4 bases, with 12 bases between them. The DNA for the CDR3 is TGCGCCAGCAGCTCGCCCAAAGGGGCAGATACGCAGTATTTT. Amino acid sequence: CASSSPKGADTQYF.

The chain couples TRBV3-1 (or the pseudogene TRBV3-2) to TRBJ2-5, with 8 bases matching TRBD2. Per germline, CDR1 LGHDT and CDR2 YNNKEL (reference sequence). The CDR3 is made up of 15 amino acids. Unmatched junction bases numbered 5, after V lost 3 bases and J lost 2 bases. In DNA form, the CDR3 reads TGTGCCAGCAGCCACCGGACTAGCAATCAAGAGACCCAGTACTTC. The encoded protein is CASSHRTSNQETQYF.